Reported below is one TCR beta chain. Seattle researchers signed up patients amid active infection and tracked them longitudinally. The germline gives CDR1 KGHSH, CDR2 LQKENI. CDR3 length: 17 amino acids. Germline trimming cut 3 bases from V and 3 bases from J; bases unmatched to any gene: 14. This sample was included in a study of blood T cell repertoires in COVID-19. Across the study: Samples of COVID-19 (acute and convalescent) were obtained from the United States, Italy and Spain. T cells, B-cell-depleted T cells, or PBMCs provided the cDNA or gDNA that served as material.

Per the authors' pipeline: Quantification of nucleated cells was approximated via reference gene primer amplification. Repertoires were generated with immunoSEQ multiplex PCR, while TCRdb's copy carries only in-frame clones and drops some. V, J and clone size are those of that table, while D and trimming were read from the DNA. The sample lists some 290,000 clones, 85% to 90% seen once, with 2.9% in the top ten. The TCR sequence derives from a woman aged 25-40 years with COVID-19, enrolled during active disease. The specimen was peripheral blood. The chain combines TRBV18 with TRBJ2-7; 7 bases line up with TRBD2. The chain's CDR3 is CASSPISPGGTNYEQYF. CDR3 nucleotide sequence: TGTGCCAGCTCACCGATTTCCCCGGGGGGTACGAACTACGAGCAGTACTTC. Based on the CDR3 plus reference TRBV18 and TRBJ2-7, the full variable domain is NAGVMQNPRHLVRRRGQEARLRCSPMKGHSHVYWYRQLPEEGLKFMVYLQKENIIDESGMPKERFSAEFPKEGPSILRIQQVVRGDSAAYFCASSPISPGGTNYEQYFGPGTRLTVT.